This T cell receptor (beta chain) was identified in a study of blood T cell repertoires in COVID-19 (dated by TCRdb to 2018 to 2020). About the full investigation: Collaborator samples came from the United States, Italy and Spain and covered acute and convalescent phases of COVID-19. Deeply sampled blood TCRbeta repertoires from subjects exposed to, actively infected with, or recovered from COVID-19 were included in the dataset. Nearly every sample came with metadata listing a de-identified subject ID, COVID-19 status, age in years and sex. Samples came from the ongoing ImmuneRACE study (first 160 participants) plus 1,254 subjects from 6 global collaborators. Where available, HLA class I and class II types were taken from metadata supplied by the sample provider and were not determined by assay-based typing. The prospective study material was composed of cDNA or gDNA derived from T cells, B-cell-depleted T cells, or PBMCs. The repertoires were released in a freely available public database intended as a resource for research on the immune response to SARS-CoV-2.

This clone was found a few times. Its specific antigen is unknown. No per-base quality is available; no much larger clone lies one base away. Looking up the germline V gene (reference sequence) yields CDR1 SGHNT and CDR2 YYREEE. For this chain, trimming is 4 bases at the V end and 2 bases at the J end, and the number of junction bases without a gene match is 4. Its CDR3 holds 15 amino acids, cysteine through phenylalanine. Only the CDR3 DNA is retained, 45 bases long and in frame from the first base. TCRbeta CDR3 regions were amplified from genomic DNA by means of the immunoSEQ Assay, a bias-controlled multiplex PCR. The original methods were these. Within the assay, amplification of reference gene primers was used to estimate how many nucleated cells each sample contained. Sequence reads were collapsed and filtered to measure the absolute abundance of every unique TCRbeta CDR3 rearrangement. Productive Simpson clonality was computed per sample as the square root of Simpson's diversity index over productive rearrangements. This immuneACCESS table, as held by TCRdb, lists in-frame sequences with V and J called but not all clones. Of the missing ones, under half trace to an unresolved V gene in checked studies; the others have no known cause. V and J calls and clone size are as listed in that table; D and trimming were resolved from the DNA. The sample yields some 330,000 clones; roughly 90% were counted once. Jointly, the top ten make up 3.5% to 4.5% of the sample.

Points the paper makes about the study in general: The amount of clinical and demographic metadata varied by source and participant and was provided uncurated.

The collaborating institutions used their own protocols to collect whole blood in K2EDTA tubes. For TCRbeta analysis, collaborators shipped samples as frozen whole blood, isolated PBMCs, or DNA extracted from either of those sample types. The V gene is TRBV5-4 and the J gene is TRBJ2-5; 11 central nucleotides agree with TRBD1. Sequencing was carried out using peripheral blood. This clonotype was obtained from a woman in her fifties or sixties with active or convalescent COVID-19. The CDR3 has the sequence CASSPGDRGQETQYF. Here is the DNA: TGTGCCAGCAGCCCCGGGGACAGGGGGCAAGAGACCCAGTACTTC.